A single sample is the source of the 13 T cell receptor beta chains below, sequenced in a study of early T cells in non-severe SARS-CoV-2 infection. MiXCR, run by TCRdb on the 5' RACE reads, gives a single entry per CDR3 protein. The sample includes about 40,000 distinct CDR3 sequences, over 3.5% of them seen just once. Sequencing was performed on whole blood. The receptor set was obtained from an adult who was a healthcare worker with PCR-confirmed SARS-CoV-2 infection or an uninfected control (not recorded which).

The table lists this clonotype with a few counts. The chain employs TRBV6-5 and TRBJ2-7; unclear D gene. The CDR3 runs 13 residues. Trimming left V 2 bases short and J 9 bases short, with 14 bases between. In germline, CDR1 is MNHEY, CDR2 SVGAGI. In DNA, the CDR3 is TGTGCCAGCAGTTACCCCCGCGATCATGGGCAGTACTTC. This sequence encodes CASSYPRDHGQYF.

This clonotype was seen many times. The rearrangement joins TRBV9 to TRBJ2-1, with a tentative D call TRBD1 (6 bases). Germline CDR1 is SGDLS and CDR2 is YYNGEE. V was pared by 3 bases and J by 7 bases, with 8 bases between. The CDR3 runs to 12 residues. The CDR3 loop is CASSAQGNEQFF. The DNA of the CDR3 is TGTGCCAGCAGCGCGCAGGGGAATGAGCAGTTCTTC.

There are a few counts of this clonotype. This chain joins TRBV7-6 and TRBJ1-1; 9 nucleotides match TRBD1. V was clipped by 5 bases and J by 4 bases; unmatched bases: 8. The CDR3 extends over 15 amino acids. Germline-derived CDR1 and CDR2 are SGHVS and FNYEAQ. CDR3 amino acids: CASSIGQGLFTEAFF. The CDR3 DNA reads as TGTGCCAGCAGCATTGGACAGGGGTTGTTCACTGAAGCTTTCTTT.

This chain links TRBV5-1 with TRBJ2-3; D perhaps matches TRBD2 (6 bases). There are 16 residues in the CDR3. Germline V CDR1 and CDR2: SGHRS, YFSETQ. V was pared by 3 bases and J by 0 bases, with 14 bases between. The CDR3 coding sequence is TGCGCCAGCAGCTCTCTGACGGGGGTTAGCACAGATACGCAGTATTTT. As protein: CASSSLTGVSTDTQYF.

This clonotype was detected many times. The V gene is TRBV5-6, the J gene TRBJ2-3; D call uncertain. This CDR3 spans 13 amino acids. Between the trimmed V and J ends, which lost 4 bases and 7 bases, there was a span of 13 bases. Looked up from germline, CDR1 is SGHDT and CDR2 is YYEEEE. CDR3 protein: CASSISQLYTQYF. In nucleotides, the CDR3 is TGTGCCAGCAGCATTAGCCAGCTTTATACGCAGTATTTT.

This clonotype was detected many times. V and J are TRBV3-1 and TRBJ1-1, with TRBD1 matching 7 bases. This CDR3 is 13 amino acids long. V was clipped by 6 bases and J by 12 bases; unmatched bases: 13. In germline, CDR1 is LGHDT, CDR2 YNNKEL (reference sequence). CDR3 amino acids: CASSWTGARGTFF. The CDR3 region has the DNA TGTGCCAGCAGTTGGACAGGCGCAAGGGGGACTTTCTTT.

The rearrangement links TRBV12-3 or TRBV12-4 to TRBJ1-1; no firm D call. There are 12 residues in the CDR3. V was cut by 3 bases and J by 4 bases, with 6 bases left in between. In nucleotides, the CDR3 is TGTGCCAGCAGTTTGGGGAGCACTGAAGCTTTCTTT. It encodes CASSLGSTEAFF.

In its sample, this clonotype was seen many times. The rearrangement links TRBV12-3 or TRBV12-4 to TRBJ1-2, with 8 bases aligning to TRBD1. V shed 5 bases, J shed 5 bases, and the junction held 13 bases outside the gene matches. This CDR3 spans 16 amino acids. The DNA for the CDR3 is TGTGCCAGCAGTCGCAAAGTAACAGGGGGAACGTATGGCTACACCTTC. Translating gives CASSRKVTGGTYGYTF.

This rearrangement joins TRBV4-1 to TRBJ1-5, with a possible D match to TRBD1 (6 bases). CDR1 and CDR2 (germline): MGHRA, YSYEKL. This CDR3 has 15 residues. V shed 1 base and J shed 9 bases, with 16 bases lying between them. CDR3 residues: CASSQVGGPIRPQHF. The DNA for the CDR3 is TGCGCCAGCAGCCAAGTGGGGGGGCCAATTCGGCCCCAGCATTTT.

The table lists this clonotype with many counts. The chain carries TRBV4-1 and TRBJ2-2; 7 bases are a match to TRBD2. The CDR3 runs to 16 residues. The V gene end was trimmed by 4 bases and the J gene end by 1 base; junction bases not matched to a gene: 6. Germline assignment: CDR1 MGHRA and CDR2 YSYEKL. CDR3 sequence reads: CASSLGLPENTGELFF. In DNA form, the CDR3 reads TGCGCCAGCAGCCTGGGACTACCGGAGAACACCGGGGAGCTGTTTTTT.

V gene TRBV29-1 combines with J gene TRBJ2-3, with D maybe TRBD1 (6 bases). Trimming removed 7 bases at V and 5 bases at J, with 19 bases between. The length of the CDR3 is 14 residues. Germline assignment: CDR1 SQVTM and CDR2 ANQGSEA. CDR3 nucleotide sequence: TGCAGCGGAAGGCGCCAGGGGAGAGGAGATACGCAGTATTTT. Its protein is CSGRRQGRGDTQYF.

This clonotype has more than one count but fewer than ten. The rearrangement uses TRBV20-1 and TRBJ2-3; no clear D. This CDR3 comprises 10 residues. V lost 8 bases to trimming and J lost 6 bases, with 9 bases between them. The germline V gene has CDR1 DFQATT and CDR2 SNEGSKA (reference sequence). The CDR3 spells CSSLGDTQYF. The CDR3 DNA follows: TGCAGTTCTTTAGGTGATACGCAGTATTTT.

In its sample, this clonotype was seen many times. V usage is TRBV3-1 and J usage is TRBJ2-1, with no clear D. The CDR3 is 13 residues long. V shed 2 bases and J shed 6 bases, with 8 bases lying between them. Germline CDR1 is LGHDT and CDR2 is YNNKEL (reference sequence). The CDR3, as DNA: TGTGCCAGCAGCCAATTGGTTTTCAATGAGCAGTTCTTC. Encoded protein: CASSQLVFNEQFF.